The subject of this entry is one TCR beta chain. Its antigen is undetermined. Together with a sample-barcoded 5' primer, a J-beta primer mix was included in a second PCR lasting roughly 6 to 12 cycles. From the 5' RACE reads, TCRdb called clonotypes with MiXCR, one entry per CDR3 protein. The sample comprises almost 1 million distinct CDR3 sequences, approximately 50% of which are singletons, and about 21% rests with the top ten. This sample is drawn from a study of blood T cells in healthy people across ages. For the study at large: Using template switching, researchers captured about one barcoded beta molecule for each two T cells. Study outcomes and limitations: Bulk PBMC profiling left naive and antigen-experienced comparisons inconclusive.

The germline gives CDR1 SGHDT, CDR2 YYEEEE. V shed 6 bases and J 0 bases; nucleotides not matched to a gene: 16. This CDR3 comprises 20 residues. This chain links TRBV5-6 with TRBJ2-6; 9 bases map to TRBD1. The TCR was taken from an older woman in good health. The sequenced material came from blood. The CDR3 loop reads CASTGAGGQGIYSGANVLTF. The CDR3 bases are TGTGCCAGCACCGGGGCTGGCGGACAGGGGATCTACTCTGGGGCCAACGTCCTGACTTTC.